A single sample is the source of the 6 T cell receptor beta chains below, sequenced in a study of blood T cell repertoires in COVID-19. Sequencing was performed with immunoSEQ multiplex PCR; in TCRdb, only in-frame clones are kept and a portion is missing. Among over 200,000 clones listed, more than 90% were seen once. Sequences were obtained from peripheral blood. Receptors were obtained from a person aged 18 to 35 with COVID-19, enrolled during active disease.

The chain links TRBV19 to TRBJ2-5; TRBD1 aligns across 7 bases. V trimming: 7 bases; J trimming: 4 bases; junction bases outside the gene matches: 12. Germline CDR1 is LNHDA and CDR2 is SQIVND (reference sequence). CDR3 length: 15 amino acids. CDR3 protein: CASKPAGGGSETQYF. DNA of the CDR3: TGTGCCAGTAAGCCGGCAGGGGGTGGTTCAGAGACCCAGTACTTC.

The rearrangement joins TRBV19 to TRBJ2-2; 7 nucleotides line up with TRBD1. The ends lost 4 bases at V and 5 bases at J; junction bases unmatched: 4. Looked up from germline, CDR1 is LNHDA and CDR2 is SQIVND (reference sequence). This CDR3 comprises 14 residues. The CDR3 DNA follows: TGTGCCAGTAGTACTCAGGGGGTGACCGGGGAGCTGTTTTTT. Translating gives CASSTQGVTGELFF.

The chain joins TRBV5-1 to TRBJ2-1, with 9 bases that match TRBD1. Germline loops: CDR1 SGHRS, CDR2 YFSETQ. Trimming took 3 bases from V and 4 from J; bases not matched to a gene: 5. The CDR3 has 15 amino acids. The CDR3 DNA sequence: TGCGCCAGCAGCTACCGGGACAGGGAGTACAATGAGCAGTTCTTC. Translating it yields CASSYRDREYNEQFF.

The chain is built from TRBV25-1 and TRBJ1-4, with D unresolved. Germline V CDR1 and CDR2: MGHDK, SYGVNS. This CDR3 is built from 17 residues. Trimming left V 5 bases short and J 0 bases short, with 16 bases between. The CDR3 here is CASSWVETTATNEKLFF. The DNA for the CDR3 is TGTGCCAGCAGTTGGGTCGAGACAACAGCAACTAATGAAAAACTGTTTTTT.

The chain combines TRBV5-6 with TRBJ2-5; possible D gene TRBD2, 5 bases. The V gene's germline CDR1 is SGHDT and CDR2 YYEEEE. The CDR3 spans 16 residues. V was pared by 0 bases and J by 4 bases, with 16 bases between. The CDR3 region has the DNA TGTGCCAGCAGCTTGGAACCCTATCTTAGCGCAGAGACCCAGTACTTC. Protein product: CASSLEPYLSAETQYF.

The chain links TRBV10-3 to TRBJ1-3, with D tentatively TRBD1 (6 bases). CDR3 length: 17 amino acids. V shed 6 bases and J shed 0 bases, with 18 bases lying between them. CDR1 ENHRY and CDR2 SYGVKD come from the germline V gene. The CDR3 coding sequence is TGTGCCATCAGAAAGACCACAGGGTCCGACTCTGGAAACACCATATATTTT. As protein: CAIRKTTGSDSGNTIYF.